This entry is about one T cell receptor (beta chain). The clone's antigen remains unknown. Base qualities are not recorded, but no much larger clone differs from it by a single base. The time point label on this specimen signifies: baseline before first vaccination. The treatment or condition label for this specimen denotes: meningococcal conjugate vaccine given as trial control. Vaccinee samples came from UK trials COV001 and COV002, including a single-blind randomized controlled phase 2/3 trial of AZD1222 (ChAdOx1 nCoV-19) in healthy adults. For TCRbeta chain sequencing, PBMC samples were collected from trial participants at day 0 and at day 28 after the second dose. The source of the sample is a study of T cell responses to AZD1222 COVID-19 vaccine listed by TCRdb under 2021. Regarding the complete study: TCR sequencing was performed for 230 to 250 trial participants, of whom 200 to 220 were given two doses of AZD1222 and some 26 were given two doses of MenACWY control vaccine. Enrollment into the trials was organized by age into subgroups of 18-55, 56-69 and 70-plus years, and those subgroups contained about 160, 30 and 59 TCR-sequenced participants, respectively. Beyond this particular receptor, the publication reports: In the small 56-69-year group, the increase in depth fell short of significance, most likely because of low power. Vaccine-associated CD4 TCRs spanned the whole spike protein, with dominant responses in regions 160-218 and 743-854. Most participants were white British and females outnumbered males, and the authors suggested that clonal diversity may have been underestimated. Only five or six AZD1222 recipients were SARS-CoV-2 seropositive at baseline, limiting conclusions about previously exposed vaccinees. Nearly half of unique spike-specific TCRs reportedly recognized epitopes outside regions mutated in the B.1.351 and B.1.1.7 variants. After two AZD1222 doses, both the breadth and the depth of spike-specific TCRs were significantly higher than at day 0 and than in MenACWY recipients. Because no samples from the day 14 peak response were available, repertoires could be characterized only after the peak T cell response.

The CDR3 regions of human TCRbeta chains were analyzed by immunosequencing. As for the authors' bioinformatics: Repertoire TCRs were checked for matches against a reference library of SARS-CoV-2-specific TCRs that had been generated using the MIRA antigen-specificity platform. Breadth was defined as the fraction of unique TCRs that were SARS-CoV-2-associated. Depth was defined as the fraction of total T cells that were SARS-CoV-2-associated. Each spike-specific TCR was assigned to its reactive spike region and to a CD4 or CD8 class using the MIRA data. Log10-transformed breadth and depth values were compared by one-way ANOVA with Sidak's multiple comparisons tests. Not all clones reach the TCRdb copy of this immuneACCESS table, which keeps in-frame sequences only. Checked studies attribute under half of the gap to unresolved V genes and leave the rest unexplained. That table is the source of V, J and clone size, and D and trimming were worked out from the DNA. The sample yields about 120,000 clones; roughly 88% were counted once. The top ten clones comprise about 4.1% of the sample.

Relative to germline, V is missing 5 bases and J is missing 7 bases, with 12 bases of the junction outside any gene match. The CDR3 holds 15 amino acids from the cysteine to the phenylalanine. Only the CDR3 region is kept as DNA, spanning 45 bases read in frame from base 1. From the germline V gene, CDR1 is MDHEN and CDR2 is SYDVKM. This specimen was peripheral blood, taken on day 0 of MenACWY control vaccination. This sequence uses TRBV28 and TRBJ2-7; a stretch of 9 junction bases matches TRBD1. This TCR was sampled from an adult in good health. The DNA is TGTGCCAGCAGTACCCCCGGGACAGGGATTAGAGAGCAGTACTTC. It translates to CASSTPGTGIREQYF.